This record covers a single T cell receptor (beta chain). The source of the sample is a study of blood T cell repertoires in COVID-19. Study details: Samples representing acute and convalescent COVID-19 were sourced from the United States, Italy and Spain. The cDNA or gDNA used as material had been derived from T cells, B-cell-depleted T cells, or PBMCs.

Seattle patient enrollment occurred during active infection, with longitudinal follow-up thereafter. CDR3 length: 16 amino acids. The germline gives CDR1 SEHNR, CDR2 FQNEAQ (reference sequence). With 6 bases clipped from V and 1 base from J, the junction kept 7 bases outside the gene matches. As handled by the study authors: Reference gene primers were amplified, and this amplification served to estimate nucleated cell counts. Profiled with immunoSEQ multiplex PCR; TCRdb holds only in-frame clones, not every one. V, J and clone size were drawn from that table, and D and trimming were deduced from the DNA. In the table there are around 310,000 clones, 85% to 90% of which are singletons.

The chain recombines TRBV7-9 with TRBJ1-4; 8 bases fit TRBD1. The material sequenced was peripheral blood. This clonotype originated in a woman in her 40s with COVID-19, enrolled during active disease. CDR3 in DNA: TGTGCCAGCAGTCCCCGGGACAGGAAAACTAATGAAAAACTGTTTTTT. Its translation: CASSPRDRKTNEKLFF.